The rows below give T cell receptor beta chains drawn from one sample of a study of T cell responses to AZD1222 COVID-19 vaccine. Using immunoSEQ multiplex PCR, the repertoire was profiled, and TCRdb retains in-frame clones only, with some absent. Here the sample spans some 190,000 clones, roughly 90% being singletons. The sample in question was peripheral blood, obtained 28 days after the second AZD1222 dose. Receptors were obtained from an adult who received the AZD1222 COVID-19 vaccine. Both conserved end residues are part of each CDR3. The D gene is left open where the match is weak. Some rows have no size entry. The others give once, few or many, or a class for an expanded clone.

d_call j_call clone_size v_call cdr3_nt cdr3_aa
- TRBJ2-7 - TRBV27 TGTGCCAGCAGTTTCGGCGAGCAGTACTTC CASSFGEQYF
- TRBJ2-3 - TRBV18 TGTGCCAGCTCACGAATTAGCACAGATACGCAGTATTTT CASSRISTDTQYF
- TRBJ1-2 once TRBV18 TGTGCCAGCTCACCACCGGCAGGAACCAACTATGGCTACACCTTC CASSPPAGTNYGYTF
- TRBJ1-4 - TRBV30 TGTGCCTGGAATGAGGGTACTGTTGAAAAACTGTTTTTT CAWNEGTVEKLFF
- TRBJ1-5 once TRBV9 TGTGCCAGCAGCGCGCAGGGGAGCAATCAGCCCCAGCATTTT CASSAQGSNQPQHF
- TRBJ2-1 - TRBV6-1 TGTGCCAGCAGTGAAGCGGGACTCTTAGTGGGCAATGAGCAGTTCTTC CASSEAGLLVGNEQFF
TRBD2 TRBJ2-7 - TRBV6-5 TGTGCCAGCAGGGGACTAGCGGGACCTTACGAGCAGTACTTC CASRGLAGPYEQYF
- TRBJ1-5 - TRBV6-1 TGTGCCAGCAGTGTGGGCAGGACCTCTTATAGCAATCAGCCCCAGCATTTT CASSVGRTSYSNQPQHF
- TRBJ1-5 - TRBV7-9 TGTGCCAGCAGCAGGGGGGCCTCGGGCAATCAGCCCCAGCATTTT CASSRGASGNQPQHF
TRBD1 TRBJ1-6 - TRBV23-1 TGCGCCAGCAGTGAACACCCGGACAGGGGGCACCGTTCACCCCTCCACTTT CASSEHPDRGHRSPLHF
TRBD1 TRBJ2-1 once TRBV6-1 TGTGCCAGCAGTGAGCTAGGGGGCGGACAGTTCTTC CASSELGGGQFF
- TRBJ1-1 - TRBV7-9 TGTGCCAGCAGCTTACTATCCGAGTCGGCTTTCTTT CASSLLSESAFF
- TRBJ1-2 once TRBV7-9 TGTGCCAGCAGCCCATTGAACGGAGGCTACACCTTC CASSPLNGGYTF
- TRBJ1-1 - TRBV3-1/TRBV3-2 TGTGCCAGCAGCTACGGGGGGAACCCTGAAGCTTTCTTT CASSYGGNPEAFF
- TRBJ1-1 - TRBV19 TGTGCCAGTAGTCTAAGGGTCAACACTGAAGCTTTCTTT CASSLRVNTEAFF
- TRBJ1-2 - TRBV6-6 TGTGCCAGCAGTTACTGGGCGGACTATGGCTACACCTTC CASSYWADYGYTF
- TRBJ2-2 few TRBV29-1 TGCAGCGTTGGGCAATCCTTGGGAACCGGGGAGCTGTTTTTT CSVGQSLGTGELFF
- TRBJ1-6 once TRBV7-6 TGTGCCAGCAGCTTCTCAGGGATGCAGGGTTCACCCCTCCACTTT CASSFSGMQGSPLHF
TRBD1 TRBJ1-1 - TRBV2 TGTGCCAGCACGGGACAGGTGAACACTGAAGCTTTCTTT CASTGQVNTEAFF
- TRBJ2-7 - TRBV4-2 TGTGCCAGCAGCCAAGATCAAGGGCAGTACTTC CASSQDQGQYF
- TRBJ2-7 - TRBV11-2 TGTGCCAGCAGCAGGACCGGAGACGAGCAGTACTTC CASSRTGDEQYF
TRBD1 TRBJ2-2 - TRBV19 TGTGCCAGTAGTGGACGGACAGGGCTCCTCGGGGAGCTGTTTTTT CASSGRTGLLGELFF
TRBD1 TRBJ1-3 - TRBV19 TGTGCCAGTTGGACAGGCCGCTCTGGAAACACCATATATTTT CASWTGRSGNTIYF
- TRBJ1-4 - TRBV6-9 TGTGCCAGCAGTTACCCGCGAAATGAAAAACTGTTTTTT CASSYPRNEKLFF
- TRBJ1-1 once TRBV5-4 TGTGCCAGCAGCCGCCAAGGGTTAGAGTTCGGCACTGAAGCTTTCTTT CASSRQGLEFGTEAFF
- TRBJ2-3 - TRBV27 TGTGCCAGCAGCCCCCTGGGCCTAATCTCAGATACGCAGTATTTT CASSPLGLISDTQYF
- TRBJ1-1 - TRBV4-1 TGCGCCAGCAGCCAAGATCTTAAGGACTACGTGGGGACTGAAGCTTTCTTT CASSQDLKDYVGTEAFF
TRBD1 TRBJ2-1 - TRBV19 TGTGCCAGTAGTCCCGACAGGGGACCGAACAATGAGCAGTTCTTC CASSPDRGPNNEQFF
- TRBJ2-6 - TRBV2 TGTGCCAGCCAGAGCTCTGGGGCCAACGTCCTGACTTTC CASQSSGANVLTF
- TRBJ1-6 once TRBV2 TGTGCCAGCAGGGACCGATTAAGCTCCTATAATTCACCCCTCCACTTT CASRDRLSSYNSPLHF
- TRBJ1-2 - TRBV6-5 TGTGCCAGCAGTTTGGGGGCTAGGGGTTACTATGGCTACACCTTC CASSLGARGYYGYTF
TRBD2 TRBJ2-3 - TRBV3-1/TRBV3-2 TGTGCCAGCAGCCAAGATAGGCTAGCGGGGACAGATACGCAGTATTTT CASSQDRLAGTDTQYF
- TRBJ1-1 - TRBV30 TGTGCCTGGAGTGTAAGCCTGATTGGGACTGAAGCTTTCTTT CAWSVSLIGTEAFF
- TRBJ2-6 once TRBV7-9 TGTGCCAGCAGCTTACTAGGACAGAGTAGCTCTGGGGCCAACGTCCTGACTTTC CASSLLGQSSSGANVLTF
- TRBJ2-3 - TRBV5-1 TGCGCCAGCAGCTTCTCGGACGATACGCAGTATTTT CASSFSDDTQYF
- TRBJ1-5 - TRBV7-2 TGTGCCAGCAGCGCGTCCGGGACGGGGGTCTTTCCCCAGCATTTT CASSASGTGVFPQHF
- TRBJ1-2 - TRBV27 TGTGCCAGCAGGCCCTCGGGGGGTTACTATGGCTACACCTTC CASRPSGGYYGYTF
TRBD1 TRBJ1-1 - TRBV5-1 TGCGCCAGCAGTGGCTTTGGACAGGGGGCTTCCGGAGCTTTCTTT CASSGFGQGASGAFF
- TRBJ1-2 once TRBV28 TGTGCCAGCAGGACCACCATGGGGGGCGGTGGCTATGGCTACACCTTC CASRTTMGGGGYGYTF
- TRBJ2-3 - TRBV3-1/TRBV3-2 TGTGCCAGCAGCTACATTACAGATACGCAGTATTTT CASSYITDTQYF
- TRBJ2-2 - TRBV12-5 TGTGCTAGTGGGGCCCCACAGGTTTTACACGGGGAGCTGTTTTTT CASGAPQVLHGELFF
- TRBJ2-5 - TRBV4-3 TGCGCCAGCAGCACCCAGGCAGGGGCTGGAGAGACCCAGTACTTC CASSTQAGAGETQYF
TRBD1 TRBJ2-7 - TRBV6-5 TGTGCCAGCACCAAGGAAGGGGGCCAAAGGAACGAGCAGTACTTC CASTKEGGQRNEQYF
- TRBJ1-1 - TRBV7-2 TGTGCCAGCAGCTTAGAAGGGACCGCTTACACTGAAGCTTTCTTT CASSLEGTAYTEAFF
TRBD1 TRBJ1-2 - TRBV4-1 TGCGCCAGCAGCCAAGTGACAGGGGTCTATGGCTACACCTTC CASSQVTGVYGYTF
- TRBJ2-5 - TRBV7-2 TGTGCCAGCAGCTTAGCGGCAGTCGGGGGAGAGACCCAGTACTTC CASSLAAVGGETQYF
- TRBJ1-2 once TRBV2 TGTGCCAGCAGCCAGAGGAACAGGAACAACTATGGCTACACCTTC CASSQRNRNNYGYTF
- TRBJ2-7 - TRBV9 TGTGCCAGCAGCCCAAACGGAATCTCCTACGAGCAGTACTTC CASSPNGISYEQYF
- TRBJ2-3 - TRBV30 TGTGCCTGGAGTGTTGGTTCGCCATACACAGATACGCAGTATTTT CAWSVGSPYTDTQYF
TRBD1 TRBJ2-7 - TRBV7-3 TGTGCCAGCAGCTACCAAGGGACAGGTCGGCAAGAGCAGTACTTC CASSYQGTGRQEQYF
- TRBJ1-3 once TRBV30 TGTGCCTGGAGTGTAGCCCATTTACAGGGAAACACCATATATTTT CAWSVAHLQGNTIYF